This T cell receptor beta chain comes out of a study of CD8+ T cells in alopecia areata (dated by TCRdb to the late 2010s). Study-level background: Treated patients were enrolled in an open-label pilot trial of oral tofacitinib, 5 to 10 mg twice daily, for moderate-to-severe alopecia areata. immunoSEQ multiplex PCR using 35 Vbeta forward primers and 13 Jbeta reverse primers was used to amplify TCRbeta CDR3 regions. RNA was obtained with the PAXgene miRNA kit for fixed scalp, the miRNeasy kit for PBMCs, and the RNeasy kit for mouse skin. Scalp clonality was compared among normal scalp (n=4), patchy alopecia areata scalp (n=8), and alopecia totalis/universalis scalp (n=8). To study T cell clonal expansion in alopecia areata, the researchers applied high-throughput TCRbeta sequencing to both the C3H/HeJ mouse model and human patients. Patients on tofacitinib were biopsied at baseline and after 4 and 24 weeks of treatment, and several of the patients also had a later scalp biopsy. Patients stayed on tofacitinib for 6 to 18 months and then had 6 months of follow-up off drug so that delayed response and recurrence could be assessed. Human TCRbeta sequencing covered scalp tissue and sorted CD4+ and CD8+ peripheral blood T cells from patchy and totalis/universalis alopecia areata patients and healthy controls. Results and caveats for the whole study, not just this receptor: Compared with normal scalp, lesional scalp, particularly in alopecia totalis/universalis, had higher clonality and more expanded CD8+ clones, which suggests antigenic drive. Shared TCR sequences between patients were less evident than in mice, which may be partly attributable to HLA diversity in the patient population. Unlike mouse skin, which is dominated by gammadelta T cells, normal human skin has resident alphabeta T cells that are also sequenced, and this complicates analysis of the scalp TCR repertoire.

The CDR3 measures 14 amino acids from cysteine to phenylalanine. The entry retains the CDR3 DNA only, 42 bases that are in frame from base 1. V is cut back by 5 bases and J by 5 bases, with 6 bases in the junction unmatched. CDR1 SGHNT and CDR2 YENEEA are derived from the germline V gene. The library was made by the immunoSEQ multiplex PCR assay. RNA was extracted from all samples and reverse transcribed into cDNA, which served as template for TCR sequencing. First-strand cDNA was synthesized using SuperScript III with a 2:1 mix of oligo-dT and random hexamers. A synthetic immune receptor repertoire was used to gauge amplification bias, and whatever bias remained was removed computationally. On the authors' methods: Raw reads were preprocessed for error removal, and CDR3 was defined according to IMGT conventions as running from the conserved cysteine to phenylalanine. Clonality was calculated as 1 minus Shannon entropy normalized by log2 of the number of productive unique TCRs. Whether scalp clones were CD4 or CD8 was inferred by matching scalp TCRbeta sequences against CD4 and CD8 repertoires sorted from blood. TCRdb provides this immuneACCESS table in a form limited to in-frame rearrangements. Some clones are lacking; in checked studies, under half of them reflect an unresolved V gene, and why the rest are absent is not known. V, J and clone size derive from that table, while D and trimming were established from the DNA sequence. The sample table records more than 9,000 clones; 57% of these occur just once. 11% to 15% of the sample is taken by the ten largest.

This clone was observed a handful of times. Its antigen remains undetermined. Base qualities are not provided; no much larger clone lies one nucleotide away. Peripheral blood and lesional scalp punch biopsies were obtained from patients with alopecia areata. Human scalp biopsies were immediately fixed in PAXgene tissue containers. This TCR was recovered from a human donor with alopecia areata. This chain is built from TRBV11-3 and TRBJ1-1, with 9 bases aligning to TRBD1. Specimen: skin. At the DNA level, the sequence is TGTGCCAGCAGCCGTACCGGGACAGGGACTGAAGCTTTCTTT. The encoded protein is CASSRTGTGTEAFF.